This entry is about one T cell receptor (beta chain). Its cognate antigen is unknown. Profiling relied on immunoSEQ multiplex PCR, and the TCRdb table lists in-frame clones only, not all of them. The profile covers around 150,000 clones, with around 93% appearing a single time and approximately 6.8% taken by the ten largest. The CDR3 consists of 13 residues. Trimming cost V 6 bases and J 3 bases, with 11 bases left between them. The germline V gene has CDR1 SGHNT and CDR2 YENEEA. The sample belongs to a study of T cell responses to AZD1222 COVID-19 vaccine. Findings and limits, study-wide: The donor cohort was predominantly white British with a female majority, and clonal diversity may have been underestimated.

The material was peripheral blood, obtained 28 days after the second AZD1222 dose. The rearrangement links TRBV11-3 to TRBJ1-1, with D tentatively TRBD1 (6 bases). The receptor's source is an adult who received the AZD1222 COVID-19 vaccine. As DNA, the CDR3 is TGTGCCAGCAGTTCTAGACAGGACACTGAAGCTTTCTTT. Its protein is CASSSRQDTEAFF. Combining the CDR3 with reference TRBV11-3 and TRBJ1-1 gives the whole variable domain EAGVVQSPRYKIIEKKQPVAFWCNPISGHNTLYWYLQNLGQGPELLIRYENEEAVDDSQLPKDRFSAERLKGVDSTLKIQPAELGDSAVYLCASSSRQDTEAFFGQGTRLTVV.